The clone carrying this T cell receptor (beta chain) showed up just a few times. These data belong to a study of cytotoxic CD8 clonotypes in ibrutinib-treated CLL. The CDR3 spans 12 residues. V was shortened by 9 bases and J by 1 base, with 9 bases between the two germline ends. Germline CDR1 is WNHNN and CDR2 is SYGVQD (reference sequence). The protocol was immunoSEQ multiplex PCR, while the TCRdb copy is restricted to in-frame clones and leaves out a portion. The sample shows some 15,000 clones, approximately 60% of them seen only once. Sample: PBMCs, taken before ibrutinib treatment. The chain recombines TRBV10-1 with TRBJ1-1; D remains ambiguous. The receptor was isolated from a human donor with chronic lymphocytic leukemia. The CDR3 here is CARQKANTEAFF. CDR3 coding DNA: TGCGCCAGACAGAAGGCGAACACTGAAGCTTTCTTT.